Shown below are 30 T cell receptor beta chains from a single sample sequenced in a study of neurological immune-mediated disorders. TCRdb independently ran MiXCR on the 5' RACE reads; one entry per CDR3 protein. The data contain about 40,000 distinct CDR3 sequences, more than 14% of them singletons. Input material: CD4+ T cells from blood. All receptors come from a woman in her sixties or seventies with HTLV-1-associated myelopathy (HAM/TSP).

This clonotype showed up many times. V usage is TRBV7-7 and J usage is TRBJ2-3; 8 nucleotides align to TRBD1. After removal of 3 bases from V and 2 bases from J, the junction contained 4 bases not matched to a gene. Looked up from germline, CDR1 is SSHAT and CDR2 is FNYEAQ (reference sequence). The CDR3 is 15 amino acids. DNA for the CDR3: TGTGCCAGCAGCTTCGGACAGGGAACCACAGATACGCAGTATTTT. Its protein is CASSFGQGTTDTQYF.

This clonotype showed up many times. V usage is TRBV20-1 and J usage is TRBJ1-1; D ambiguous. In germline, CDR1 is DFQATT, CDR2 SNEGSKA (reference sequence). Trimming stripped 0 bases from V and 4 bases from J, with 9 bases between. CDR3 size: 13 residues. The CDR3 nucleotides read TGCAGTGCTAGAGAGTACACGGCCACTGAAGCTTTCTTT. Its protein is CSAREYTATEAFF.

The table lists this clonotype with many counts. The chain links TRBV27 to TRBJ1-5; no definite D call. Germline values: CDR1 MNHEY, CDR2 SMNVEV (reference sequence). V was shortened by 4 bases and J by 5 bases, with 9 bases between the two germline ends. The CDR3 sequence is 13 residues long. CDR3: CASSYGMDQPQHF. The DNA of the CDR3 is TGTGCCAGCAGTTACGGGATGGATCAGCCCCAGCATTTT.

With regard to this clonotype: A much bigger clone sits one base away, suggesting this may be a read error. The chain uses TRBV12-3 or TRBV12-4 and TRBJ1-1; TRBD1 agrees at 9 bases. V shed 5 bases and J 5 bases; nucleotides not matched to a gene: 6. CDR3 length: 14 amino acids. CDR3 loop: CASSGDRVVTEAFF. The CDR3, as DNA: TGTGCCAGCAGTGGGGACAGGGTCGTGACTGAAGCTTTCTTT.

This clonotype was picked up many times. The chain combines TRBV4-2 with TRBJ2-3, with 11 bases that match TRBD2. This CDR3 has 17 amino acids. The germline CDR1 and CDR2 sequences are LGHNA and YNFKEQ. V lost 4 bases and J lost 2; bases outside the gene matches: 8. The CDR3 DNA follows: TGTGCCAGCAGCCTCCTTCTAGCGGGGGGCTCCACAGATACGCAGTATTTT. Its protein product is CASSLLLAGGSTDTQYF.

The table lists this clonotype with many counts. The chain carries TRBV6-1 and TRBJ1-1; TRBD1 matches at 7 bases. V was pared by 1 base and J by 8 bases, with 10 bases of the junction left unmatched. This CDR3 spans 15 amino acids. Germline values: CDR1 MNHNS, CDR2 SASEGT. The CDR3 DNA reads as TGTGCCAGCAGTGAAGGAATACCGGGACAGACGGAAGCTTTCTTT. Amino acids: CASSEGIPGQTEAFF.

This sequence joins TRBV18 and TRBJ1-1; D uncertain. The CDR3 consists of 18 residues. V was shortened by 0 bases and J by 1 base, with 18 bases between the two germline ends. CDR1 and CDR2 from the germline V gene are KGHSH and LQKENI. The CDR3 DNA sequence: TGTGCCAGCTCACCACCAACCACATGGTCAGTTGCGAACACTGAAGCTTTCTTT. Its protein product is CASSPPTTWSVANTEAFF.

This clonotype was detected ten times or more. The chain combines TRBV15 with TRBJ1-2; D is perhaps TRBD1 (5 bases). The germline V and J ends were trimmed by 5 bases and 8 bases, with 12 bases remaining between them. CDR3 length equals 12 residues. The germline gives CDR1 LNHNV, CDR2 YYDKDF (reference sequence). The CDR3 here is CATSPGTHGYTF. CDR3 nucleotide sequence: TGTGCCACCAGCCCCGGGACGCACGGCTACACCTTC.

This clonotype was detected ten times or more. V gene TRBV20-1 combines with J gene TRBJ1-5, with a tentative D call TRBD1 (5 bases). Trimming pared 0 bases from V and 1 base from J, leaving 13 bases between. CDR1 and CDR2 (germline): DFQATT, SNEGSKA (reference sequence). This CDR3 spans 16 amino acids. DNA of the CDR3: TGCAGTGCTAGAGATACGCGGGGCACCAGCAATCAGCCCCAGCATTTT. Its protein is CSARDTRGTSNQPQHF.

Judged by abundance, this clonotype is medium-sized. The chain carries TRBV20-1 and TRBJ2-3, with TRBD2 as a possible D gene (6 bases). CDR1 DFQATT and CDR2 SNEGSKA come from the germline V gene (reference sequence). The CDR3 length is 13 residues. Between the trimmed V and J ends, which lost 5 bases and 3 bases, there was a span of 12 bases. The CDR3 here is CSAPLAGTDTQYF. Written as DNA, the CDR3 is TGCAGTGCTCCCCTGGCGGGGACAGATACGCAGTATTTT.

CDR3: CASSQDLTGTSGSSETQYF. The CDR3 DNA reads TGCGCCAGCAGCCAAGATCTAACCGGGACTAGCGGGAGTTCGGAGACCCAGTACTTC. This chain uses TRBV4-1 with TRBJ2-5, with 14 bases identical to TRBD2. CDR3 size: 19 residues. V trimming: 0 bases; J trimming: 5 bases; junction bases outside the gene matches: 11. The germline gives CDR1 MGHRA, CDR2 YSYEKL.

This clonotype was detected many times. The rearrangement joins TRBV25-1 to TRBJ1-2; the match to TRBD1 covers 7 bases. J gave up 3 bases and V 6 bases, and 22 bases lay outside the gene matches. The germline CDR1 and CDR2 sequences are MGHDK and SYGVNS. The CDR3 sequence is 19 residues long. The CDR3 sequence is CASRPNPLQEGGQHYGYTF. CDR3 nucleotide sequence: TGTGCCAGCAGGCCGAACCCCCTCCAGGAGGGGGGACAGCACTATGGCTACACCTTC.

This clonotype was observed many times. The rearrangement joins TRBV20-1 to TRBJ2-5, with 10 positions matching TRBD2. Per the germline V gene, CDR1 is DFQATT and CDR2 is SNEGSKA (reference sequence). V lost 3 bases to trimming and J lost 7 bases; unmatched junction nucleotides: 17. The CDR3 has 17 residues. CDR3 residues: CSASSASGGLTGRTQYF. The CDR3, as DNA: TGCAGTGCTAGTAGCGCTAGCGGGGGCCTCACCGGGAGGACCCAGTACTTC.

This clonotype was seen many times. The rearrangement links TRBV7-8 to TRBJ1-6, with D unclear. V was clipped by 5 bases and J by 0 bases, with 14 bases between them. The CDR3 covers 17 residues. Germline V gene sequence: CDR1 SGHVS, CDR2 FQNEAQ. The chain's CDR3 is CASSPIPGSSYNSPLHF. Here the CDR3 DNA reads TGTGCCAGCAGCCCCATACCCGGGAGCTCCTATAATTCACCCCTCCACTTT.

This clonotype was seen at least ten times. The chain links TRBV20-1 to TRBJ2-5; possibly TRBD1 for D (6 bases). Germline V gene sequence: CDR1 DFQATT, CDR2 SNEGSKA (reference sequence). The CDR3 is made up of 15 amino acids. Trimming removed 0 bases at V and 3 bases at J, with 14 bases between. The CDR3 loop is CSARDFTGFEETQYF. The CDR3 coding sequence is TGCAGTGCTAGAGACTTTACAGGGTTCGAAGAGACCCAGTACTTC.

This clonotype occurred many times. This chain connects TRBV5-1 to TRBJ2-2, with 11 nucleotides matching TRBD2. Trimming at V came to 1 base and at J to 4 bases, leaving 3 bases not matched to a gene. The CDR3 is made up of 16 amino acids. Germline assignment: CDR1 SGHRS and CDR2 YFSETQ. In DNA, the CDR3 is TGCGCCAGCAGCTTGCTAGCGGGGGGCATCACCGGGGAGCTGTTTTTT. Residues: CASSLLAGGITGELFF.

This clonotype was observed once. The V call is TRBV30, the J call TRBJ1-6, with D perhaps matching TRBD1 (5 bases). V was pared by 1 base and J by 7 bases, with 11 bases between. Germline lookup yields CDR1 GTSNPN and CDR2 SVGIG (reference sequence). This CDR3 has 14 residues. The CDR3 DNA reads as TGTGCCTGGAGTGGTGGGGCCGAAAATTCACCCCTCCACTTT. Amino acids: CAWSGGAENSPLHF.

This clonotype was recorded many times. The chain is built from TRBV3-1 and TRBJ2-4; D may correspond to TRBD1 or TRBD2 (7 bases each). The V end lost 6 bases, the J end lost 8 bases, and 11 bases lay between the germline ends. The CDR3 runs 12 residues. Germline CDR1 LGHDT, CDR2 YNNKEL (reference sequence). Written as DNA, the CDR3 is TGTGCCAGCAGGGGAGGGGGCGACATTCAGTACTTC. This codes for CASRGGGDIQYF.

This clonotype was counted many times. The chain couples TRBV5-1 to TRBJ2-3; D is perhaps TRBD1 (5 bases). Germline loops: CDR1 SGHRS, CDR2 YFSETQ. Trimming left V 0 bases short and J 0 bases short, with 8 bases between. This CDR3 has 15 residues. This chain's CDR3 is CASSLAAGSTDTQYF. DNA for the CDR3: TGCGCCAGCAGCTTGGCTGCAGGGAGCACAGATACGCAGTATTTT. Filled out from reference TRBV5-1 and TRBJ2-3, the complete variable domain reads KAGVTQTPRYLIKTRGQQVTLSCSPISGHRSVSWYQQTPGQGLQFLFEYFSETQRNKGNFPGRFSGRQFSNSRSEMNVSTLELGDSALYLCASSLAAGSTDTQYFGPGTRLTVL.

This clonotype has at least ten counts. The chain links TRBV5-1 to TRBJ2-5; D might be TRBD1 or TRBD2, each matching 6 bases. Trimming took 0 bases from V and 5 from J, leaving 11 bases between them. CDR1 and CDR2 (germline): SGHRS, YFSETQ. The CDR3 totals 14 residues. DNA for the CDR3: TGCGCCAGCAGCTTGGGAGGGGGGCTTGAGACCCAGTACTTC. Translation gives CASSLGGGLETQYF.

This clonotype was counted many times. The CDR3 bases are TGCGCCAGCAGCTTTGAATCCGGGATCTCCTACGAGCAGTACTTC. Amino acid sequence: CASSFESGISYEQYF. This chain uses TRBV5-1 with TRBJ2-7; weak D call: TRBD2 (5 bases). The V end was cut by 2 bases, the J end by 0 bases, with 12 bases between. This CDR3 is built from 15 residues. The germline V gene encodes CDR1 SGHRS and CDR2 YFSETQ.

This clonotype has at least ten counts. The V gene is TRBV20-1, the J gene TRBJ1-1, with D maybe TRBD1 (6 bases). V was trimmed by 5 bases and J by 11 bases, leaving 30 bases between them. The CDR3 has 16 amino acids. The germline V gene encodes CDR1 DFQATT and CDR2 SNEGSKA (reference sequence). CDR3 nucleotide sequence: TGCAGTGCTCCAGATGGGAGTTTCGTCCTAGGAGGGGGGGCTTTCTTT. Residues: CSAPDGSFVLGGGAFF.

Ten or more counts support this clonotype. The chain employs TRBV6-5 and TRBJ1-3; no definite D call. This CDR3 region has 14 residues. Germline V CDR1 and CDR2: MNHEY, SVGAGI. V was pared by 6 bases and J by 0 bases, with 9 bases between. The CDR3 here is CASRDRFSGNTIYF. The DNA of the CDR3 is TGTGCCAGCAGAGACCGATTCTCTGGAAACACCATATATTTT.

This clonotype was detected ten times or more. This chain links TRBV21-1 with TRBJ2-3. TRBV21-1 is shown as a pseudogene. This CDR3 has 13 residues. The CDR3 DNA reads as TGTGCCAGCACCTGGATGAGCACAGATACGCAGTATTTT. Protein product: CASTWMSTDTQYF.

This clonotype was seen repeatedly, ten times or more. The chain employs TRBV20-1 and TRBJ1-5; 9 bases line up with TRBD1. J gave up 7 bases and V 3 bases, and 4 bases lay outside the gene matches. CDR1 and CDR2 from the germline V gene are DFQATT and SNEGSKA (reference sequence). This CDR3 has 13 residues. This CDR3 is CSASPGTGQPQHF. The CDR3, as DNA: TGCAGTGCTAGTCCCGGGACAGGGCAGCCCCAGCATTTT.

In this sample, this clonotype turned up many times. The chain uses TRBV20-1 and TRBJ2-2; D remains ambiguous. There are 14 residues in the CDR3. Germline loops: CDR1 DFQATT, CDR2 SNEGSKA (reference sequence). V dropped 3 bases and J dropped 4 bases, with 12 bases sitting between them. The CDR3 DNA is TGCAGTGCTAGTAGGCCGGGTCGCACCGGGGAGCTGTTTTTT. Residues: CSASRPGRTGELFF.

This clonotype was counted ten times or more. The chain uses TRBV5-1 and TRBJ2-2; D may correspond to TRBD1 or TRBD2 (7 bases each). The ends were cut back, 3 bases at V and 3 bases at J, with 12 bases in the middle. Germline CDR1 SGHRS, CDR2 YFSETQ. This CDR3 has 15 residues. CDR3 bases: TGCGCCAGCAGCTGGCAGGGGGGGGACACCGGGGAGCTGTTTTTT. This translates into CASSWQGGDTGELFF.

This clonotype was recorded many times. The gene calls are TRBV7-6 and TRBJ1-5; no reliable D call. With 4 bases removed from V and 0 bases from J, the gap between germline ends came to 4 bases. There are 13 residues in the CDR3. Germline V lookup: CDR1 SGHVS, CDR2 FNYEAQ. The CDR3 is CASSSDSNQPQHF. In nucleotides, the CDR3 is TGTGCCAGCAGCTCCGATAGCAATCAGCCCCAGCATTTT.

This rearrangement joins TRBV20-1 to TRBJ2-3; possibly TRBD1 for D (5 bases). Per the germline V gene, CDR1 is DFQATT and CDR2 is SNEGSKA (reference sequence). V was trimmed by 6 bases and J by 2 bases, leaving 18 bases between them. This CDR3 comprises 15 residues. CDR3 coding DNA: TGCAGTGCCCCCACCTGGGGCGGATCCACAGATACGCAGTATTTT. Protein sequence: CSAPTWGGSTDTQYF.

This clonotype was counted at least ten times. The chain carries TRBV18 and TRBJ2-1; either TRBD1 or TRBD2 may fit D (5 bases each). CDR1 and CDR2 from the germline V gene are KGHSH and LQKENI. Trimming shortened V by 2 bases and J by 2 bases, and 13 bases separated the two germline ends. CDR3 length: 16 amino acids. The CDR3 loop reads CASSPNKGTAYNEQFF. The DNA of the CDR3 is TGTGCCAGCTCACCAAATAAGGGGACCGCCTACAATGAGCAGTTCTTC.